A selection of T cell receptor beta chains follows, all from one sample in a study of blood T cell repertoires in COVID-19. Sequencing was performed with immunoSEQ multiplex PCR; in TCRdb, only in-frame clones are kept and a portion is missing. The table has approximately 470,000 clones, roughly 90% seen once. The sample comprised PBMCs or T cells enriched from blood (not recorded which). Source of these receptors: a woman younger than 35 who had recovered from COVID-19. The CDR3 runs from the conserved cysteine through the conserved F or W. A clone size is listed for some rows: how often the clone was seen (once, few, many), or a class if it is expanded.

CASSLAGTAGYEQYF NA TRBV7-2
CASRVGLATDTQYF NA TRBV27
CASSSVPLAGGTETQYF NA TRBV5-4
CASSPSQNRDSPLHF NA TRBV5-6
CARSLMTSGVVSQFF NA TRBV5-3
CASSQVFPGNEQYF NA TRBV4-1
CASSLRLSGGELFF NA TRBV5-6
CSVGEGYF NA TRBV29-1
CASSYTGQGDTEAFF once TRBV6-5
CASSLEMIEGRGYGYTF NA TRBV28
CSVRQGLYGYTF NA TRBV29-1
CASTRDRSSYEQYF NA TRBV6-5
CASSPRTGGGLLGTEAFF NA TRBV5-4
CASSQDDRGENNSPLHF NA TRBV3-1/TRBV3-2
CASSLIGQGTHGYTF NA TRBV5-4
CASSLATAGANVLTF few TRBV7-8
CASSQGDRGPKQPQHF NA TRBV4-1
CASSVSGGYGETQYF NA TRBV9